These T cell receptor beta chains were read from a single sample in a study of memory B cells and T cells in multiple sclerosis. Profiling relied on immunoSEQ multiplex PCR, and the TCRdb table lists in-frame clones only, not all of them. The sample has 30,000 or so clones, more than 70% seen once; the top ten hold roughly 3%. Their specific antigens are unknown. Specimen: PBMCs from blood kept in culture. These TCRs come from a human donor with multiple sclerosis. Both conserved end residues are part of each CDR3. The order of the fields is J gene, V gene, clone size, D gene, CDR3 protein, CDR3 DNA. The D gene is left open where the match is weak. Where a row states a size, it is once, few, many or the class of an expanded clone; other rows omit it.

j_gene: TRBJ1-3
v_gene: TRBV5-6
abundance: NA
d_gene: NA
CDR3aa: CASSLVHSGNTIYF
CDR3nt: TGTGCCAGCAGCTTGGTACATTCTGGAAACACCATATATTTT

j_gene: TRBJ1-1
v_gene: TRBV5-1
abundance: NA
d_gene: NA
CDR3aa: CASSWRGENTEAFF
CDR3nt: TGCGCCAGCAGCTGGCGGGGGGAGAACACTGAAGCTTTCTTT

j_gene: TRBJ1-3
v_gene: TRBV6-6
abundance: NA
d_gene: NA
CDR3aa: CASSYSRLLSGNTIYF
CDR3nt: TGTGCCAGCAGTTACTCGAGGTTGCTATCTGGAAACACCATATATTTT

j_gene: TRBJ1-2
v_gene: TRBV6-1
abundance: NA
d_gene: TRBD1
CDR3aa: CASNPTGSGGYTF
CDR3nt: TGTGCCAGCAACCCGACAGGGTCGGGTGGCTACACCTTC

j_gene: TRBJ2-3
v_gene: TRBV7-2
abundance: few
d_gene: NA
CDR3aa: CASSSLGRSTDTQYF
CDR3nt: TGTGCCAGCAGCTCCCTTGGCAGGAGCACAGATACGCAGTATTTT

j_gene: TRBJ1-1
v_gene: TRBV27
abundance: NA
d_gene: NA
CDR3aa: CASSFGGTVNTEAFF
CDR3nt: TGTGCCAGCAGTTTTGGGGGGACGGTGAACACTGAAGCTTTCTTT

j_gene: TRBJ2-7
v_gene: TRBV6-1
abundance: NA
d_gene: NA
CDR3aa: CASSEGGAWDHEQYF
CDR3nt: TGTGCCAGCAGTGAAGGAGGCGCTTGGGACCACGAGCAGTACTTC

j_gene: TRBJ2-7
v_gene: TRBV29-1
abundance: NA
d_gene: NA
CDR3aa: CSIQSETYEQYF
CDR3nt: TGCAGTATACAGTCGGAAACCTACGAGCAGTACTTC

j_gene: TRBJ1-1
v_gene: TRBV7-9
abundance: NA
d_gene: NA
CDR3aa: CASSLFSGTNTEAFF
CDR3nt: TGTGCCAGCAGCCTTTTTTCCGGGACGAACACTGAAGCTTTCTTT

j_gene: TRBJ2-2
v_gene: TRBV4-1
abundance: NA
d_gene: NA
CDR3aa: CASSHRDFNTGELFF
CDR3nt: TGCGCCAGCAGCCACCGGGACTTTAACACCGGGGAGCTGTTTTTT

j_gene: TRBJ2-7
v_gene: TRBV9
abundance: once
d_gene: TRBD2
CDR3aa: CASSEGLGDADEQYF
CDR3nt: TGTGCCAGCAGCGAGGGACTAGGGGATGCCGACGAGCAGTACTTC

j_gene: TRBJ1-5
v_gene: TRBV19
abundance: few
d_gene: TRBD1
CDR3aa: CATWGRGQSQPQHF
CDR3nt: TGTGCCACATGGGGTAGGGGGCAGAGTCAGCCCCAGCATTTT

j_gene: TRBJ2-7
v_gene: TRBV7-2
abundance: NA
d_gene: TRBD1
CDR3aa: CASSLVDRGSYEQYF
CDR3nt: TGTGCCAGCAGCTTAGTTGACAGGGGATCCTACGAGCAGTACTTC

j_gene: TRBJ1-1
v_gene: TRBV30
abundance: once
d_gene: TRBD1
CDR3aa: CAWSVGGTGGTEAFF
CDR3nt: TGTGCCTGGAGTGTAGGAGGGACAGGGGGCACTGAAGCTTTCTTT

j_gene: TRBJ2-5
v_gene: TRBV6-5
abundance: once
d_gene: NA
CDR3aa: CASSQQRGETQYF
CDR3nt: TGTGCCAGCAGTCAACAGAGAGGGGAGACCCAGTACTTC

j_gene: TRBJ1-2
v_gene: TRBV9
abundance: NA
d_gene: NA
CDR3aa: CASSEGVDARNYGYTF
CDR3nt: TGTGCCAGCAGCGAGGGGGTGGACGCAAGAAACTATGGCTACACCTTC

j_gene: TRBJ2-3
v_gene: TRBV19
abundance: NA
d_gene: TRBD2
CDR3aa: CASSRTSGSSDTQYF
CDR3nt: TGTGCTAGTAGTAGGACTAGCGGGAGTTCAGATACGCAGTATTTT

j_gene: TRBJ1-5
v_gene: TRBV19
abundance: NA
d_gene: NA
CDR3aa: CASSIGAAAIYSNQPQHF
CDR3nt: TGTGCCAGTAGTATAGGCGCGGCTGCGATCTATAGCAATCAGCCCCAGCATTTT

j_gene: TRBJ2-3
v_gene: TRBV27
abundance: NA
d_gene: TRBD2
CDR3aa: CASSLSQRGGLDTQYF
CDR3nt: TGTGCCAGCAGTTTATCCCAGCGGGGGGGCCTTGATACGCAGTATTTT

j_gene: TRBJ1-4
v_gene: TRBV5-6
abundance: NA
d_gene: NA
CDR3aa: CASSPGTKGNSTNEKLFF
CDR3nt: TGTGCCAGCAGCCCGGGGACAAAGGGTAACTCAACTAATGAAAAACTGTTTTTT

j_gene: TRBJ2-7
v_gene: TRBV21-1
abundance: NA
d_gene: NA
CDR3aa: CASSKIWGAFVYEQYF
CDR3nt: TGTGCCAGCAGCAAAATTTGGGGGGCCTTCGTCTACGAGCAGTACTTC

j_gene: TRBJ2-7
v_gene: TRBV5-1
abundance: NA
d_gene: NA
CDR3aa: CASSVTGYEQYF
CDR3nt: TGCGCCAGCAGCGTAACAGGCTACGAGCAGTACTTC

j_gene: TRBJ2-7
v_gene: TRBV7-7
abundance: NA
d_gene: NA
CDR3aa: CASSLDLSGSEQYF
CDR3nt: TGTGCCAGCAGCTTAGATTTGTCAGGGAGCGAGCAGTACTTC

j_gene: TRBJ1-6
v_gene: TRBV27
abundance: NA
d_gene: NA
CDR3aa: CASPPGGASPLHF
CDR3nt: TGTGCCAGCCCCCCGGGGGGCGCCTCACCCCTCCACTTT

j_gene: TRBJ1-1
v_gene: TRBV7-9
abundance: NA
d_gene: NA
CDR3aa: CASSSRTLNSEAFF
CDR3nt: TGTGCCAGCAGCTCGAGGACTCTAAACTCTGAAGCTTTCTTT

j_gene: TRBJ2-7
v_gene: TRBV11-1
abundance: NA
d_gene: TRBD1
CDR3aa: CASSLTGTGSYEQYF
CDR3nt: TGTGCCAGCAGCTTGACCGGGACAGGGTCCTACGAGCAGTACTTC

j_gene: TRBJ2-1
v_gene: TRBV2
abundance: NA
d_gene: TRBD2
CDR3aa: CASASGSNPYNEQFF
CDR3nt: TGTGCCAGCGCAAGCGGGAGTAATCCCTACAATGAGCAGTTCTTC

j_gene: TRBJ1-1
v_gene: TRBV7-2
abundance: NA
d_gene: NA
CDR3aa: CASRTGTVNTEAFF
CDR3nt: TGTGCCAGCAGGACGGGAACAGTGAACACTGAAGCTTTCTTT

j_gene: TRBJ1-1
v_gene: TRBV6-5
abundance: NA
d_gene: NA
CDR3aa: CASSFGGSDTEAFF
CDR3nt: TGTGCCAGCAGCTTCGGGGGGAGTGATACTGAAGCTTTCTTT

j_gene: TRBJ1-1
v_gene: TRBV19
abundance: NA
d_gene: NA
CDR3aa: CASSIQTGLEAFF
CDR3nt: TGTGCCAGTAGTATCCAAACAGGACTTGAAGCTTTCTTT

j_gene: TRBJ2-7
v_gene: TRBV7-3
abundance: once
d_gene: NA
CDR3aa: CASSFPGVRSYEQYF
CDR3nt: TGTGCCAGCAGCTTCCCCGGTGTCAGGTCTTACGAGCAGTACTTC

j_gene: TRBJ2-3
v_gene: TRBV2
abundance: NA
d_gene: TRBD2
CDR3aa: CASHSPSGGGTDTQYF
CDR3nt: TGTGCCAGCCACTCACCTAGCGGGGGGGGCACAGATACGCAGTATTTT

j_gene: TRBJ2-3
v_gene: TRBV28
abundance: NA
d_gene: TRBD2
CDR3aa: CASSLSGSGSDTQYF
CDR3nt: TGTGCCAGCAGTTTATCGGGTAGCGGGAGTGATACGCAGTATTTT

j_gene: TRBJ2-1
v_gene: TRBV5-1
abundance: NA
d_gene: TRBD2
CDR3aa: CASSFASGRWGNEQFF
CDR3nt: TGCGCCAGCAGCTTTGCTAGCGGGAGGTGGGGCAATGAGCAGTTCTTC

j_gene: TRBJ1-1
v_gene: TRBV29-1
abundance: NA
d_gene: NA
CDR3aa: CSVRRNTEAFF
CDR3nt: TGCAGCGTCCGCCGGAACACTGAAGCTTTCTTT

j_gene: TRBJ2-7
v_gene: TRBV19
abundance: NA
d_gene: NA
CDR3aa: CASSISGLSSYEQYF
CDR3nt: TGTGCCAGTAGTATCTCGGGACTGAGCTCCTACGAGCAGTACTTC

j_gene: TRBJ1-5
v_gene: TRBV6-5
abundance: NA
d_gene: NA
CDR3aa: CASSYSGSNQPQHF
CDR3nt: TGTGCCAGCAGTTACTCAGGTTCAAATCAGCCCCAGCATTTT

j_gene: TRBJ2-7
v_gene: TRBV2
abundance: NA
d_gene: NA
CDR3aa: CASDVVGASRDEQYF
CDR3nt: TGTGCCAGCGATGTCGTAGGCGCCTCTCGGGATGAGCAGTACTTC

j_gene: TRBJ1-1
v_gene: TRBV18
abundance: NA
d_gene: NA
CDR3aa: CASSPPGGLMNTEAFF
CDR3nt: TGTGCCAGCTCACCACCGGGCGGACTCATGAACACTGAAGCTTTCTTT

j_gene: TRBJ1-2
v_gene: TRBV19
abundance: NA
d_gene: TRBD1
CDR3aa: CASRTGQGARYGYTF
CDR3nt: TGTGCCAGTAGAACTGGACAGGGGGCGCGGTATGGCTACACCTTC

j_gene: TRBJ2-7
v_gene: TRBV10-3
abundance: NA
d_gene: TRBD1
CDR3aa: CAIRRQGAYEQYF
CDR3nt: TGTGCCATCAGGAGACAGGGAGCCTACGAGCAGTACTTC

j_gene: TRBJ1-5
v_gene: TRBV4-1
abundance: NA
d_gene: NA
CDR3aa: CASSQLGGGGNQPQHF
CDR3nt: TGCGCCAGCAGCCAACTAGGGGGGGGCGGCAATCAGCCCCAGCATTTT

j_gene: TRBJ2-3
v_gene: TRBV10-1
abundance: NA
d_gene: TRBD2
CDR3aa: CASSESEREQQYF
CDR3nt: TGCGCCAGCAGTGAGTCAGAGCGGGAGCAGCAGTATTTT